At least ten counts were recorded for the clone carrying this T cell receptor beta chain. Antigen unknown. Via MiXCR, TCRdb re-called the 5' RACE reads, giving one row per CDR3 protein. The sample records 220,000 or so distinct CDR3 sequences, over 7.5% being singletons. This specimen belongs to a study of T-cell memory formation after mild COVID-19. Turning to the study itself: In these data, TCR clusters were largely donor specific.

Overall study results and limits: Clones that contracted clustered mainly in CM and EM if CD4+ and in EMRA if CD8+. Some clones that responded turned up in pre-infection memory, which suggests that cross-reactive memory joined in. Still unconfirmed is whether the second-wave clones peaking on day 37 recognized SARS-CoV-2.

Germline assignment: CDR1 MNHNY and CDR2 SVGAGI (reference sequence). Trimming took off 5 bases at V and 3 bases at J, with 13 bases between the two ends. The CDR3 runs to 14 residues. The sequence was obtained from a man aged 18 to 29 who had mild COVID-19 (a few samples of this study predate the infection). Cell type and time point are not known. Sequenced input: PBMCs or a T cell subset sorted from them (not recorded which). The gene calls are TRBV6-6 and TRBJ1-2, with D possibly matching TRBD1 (5 bases). For the CDR3, the DNA is TGTGCCAGCAGTGGGACGACGGATCACTATGGCTACACCTTC. Its protein is CASSGTTDHYGYTF.